The sequence of this TCR beta chain was determined in a study of cytomegalovirus exposure and HLA in healthy donors. Regarding the study as a whole: Later work found that TCR association rates differed between HLA loci; DRB1 had the most and HLA-C the fewest. Among TCR beta chains of equal frequency, HLA-associated ones were more clonally expanded in a later analysis. A later analysis reportedly identified an Asian-associated ancestry cluster as carrying fewer N-insertions than the roughly 720-donor mean. A later analysis appeared to link common viral pathogens to several of the most significant clusters.

CDR3 length: 15 amino acids. The ends were cut back, 5 bases at V and 2 bases at J, with 12 bases in the middle. CDR1 is SGHDN and CDR2 is FVKESK in the germline V gene. PCR used 60 Vbeta primers and 13 Jbeta primers. The assay was immunoSEQ multiplex PCR, and TCRdb's table has in-frame clones only and misses some. The table includes 90,000 to 120,000 clones, around three quarters detected once. Points on this clone: Its target is unknown.

This TCR came from a man younger than 40 in good health and CMV-seronegative. The chain links TRBV14 to TRBJ2-2; D unclear. Sequences were obtained from PBMCs. CDR3 amino acids: CASSKGRLNTGELFF. DNA of the CDR3: TGTGCCAGCAGCAAAGGGCGGCTAAACACCGGGGAGCTGTTTTTT.